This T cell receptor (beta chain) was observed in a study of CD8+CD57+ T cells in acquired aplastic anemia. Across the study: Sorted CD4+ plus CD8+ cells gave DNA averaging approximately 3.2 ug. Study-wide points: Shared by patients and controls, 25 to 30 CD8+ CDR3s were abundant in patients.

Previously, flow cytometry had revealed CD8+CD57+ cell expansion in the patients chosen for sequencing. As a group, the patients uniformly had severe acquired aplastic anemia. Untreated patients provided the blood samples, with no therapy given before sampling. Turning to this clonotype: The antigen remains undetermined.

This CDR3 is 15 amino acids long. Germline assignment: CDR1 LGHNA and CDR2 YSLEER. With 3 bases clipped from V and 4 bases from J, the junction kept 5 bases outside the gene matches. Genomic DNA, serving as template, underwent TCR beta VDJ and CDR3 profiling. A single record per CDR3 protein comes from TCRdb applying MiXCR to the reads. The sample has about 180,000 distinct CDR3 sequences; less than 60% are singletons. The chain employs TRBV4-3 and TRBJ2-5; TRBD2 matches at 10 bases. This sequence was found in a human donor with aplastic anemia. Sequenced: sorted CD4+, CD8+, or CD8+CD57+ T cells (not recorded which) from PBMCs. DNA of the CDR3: TGCGCCAGCAGCCAGGGACTAGCGACGATAGAGACCCAGTACTTC. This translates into CASSQGLATIETQYF.